What follows are 18 T cell receptor beta chains derived from one specimen sequenced in a study of cytomegalovirus exposure and HLA in healthy donors. PCR amplification relied on 60 Vbeta primers (plus 13 Jbeta primers). Generated by immunoSEQ multiplex PCR, the TCRdb table keeps only in-frame clones and is missing some. The sample lists about 140,000 clones, about four fifths occurring once. Sequencing used PBMCs. These receptor sequences come from a female donor in good health and CMV-seronegative.

The chain employs TRBV4-3 and TRBJ2-5; the match to TRBD1 covers 7 bases. Trimming removed 4 bases from V and 5 bases from J; junction bases left unmatched: 4. Per germline, CDR1 LGHNA and CDR2 YSLEER. The CDR3 covers 13 residues. CDR3 residues: CASSRQGGETQYF. DNA for the CDR3: TGCGCCAGCAGCCGACAGGGCGGGGAGACCCAGTACTTC.

The V and J genes are TRBV6-5 and TRBJ2-7; 7 bases agree with TRBD2. V lost 1 base, J lost 7 bases, and 10 bases stayed unmatched. Per the germline V gene, CDR1 is MNHEY and CDR2 is SVGAGI. The CDR3 runs 15 residues. CDR3 region: CASSYYPSGEGEQYF. CDR3 coding DNA: TGTGCCAGCAGTTACTACCCTAGCGGAGAGGGGGAGCAGTACTTC.

The chain has TRBV7-6 and TRBJ2-5; weak D call: TRBD2 (5 bases). Germline CDR1 is SGHVS and CDR2 is FNYEAQ. CDR3 length: 14 residues. Between the trimmed V and J ends, which lost 1 base and 5 bases, there was a span of 11 bases. The CDR3 reads CASSLGGPLETQYF. The CDR3 DNA is TGTGCCAGCAGCTTAGGCGGGCCCTTGGAGACCCAGTACTTC.

This clone occurred a few times. The chain employs TRBV19 and TRBJ2-7; TRBD1 matches at 10 bases. CDR1 is LNHDA, CDR2 SQIVND, per germline (reference sequence). V lost 5 bases, J lost 4 bases, and 8 bases stayed unmatched. The CDR3 totals 15 residues. The CDR3 loop is CASSQLGTGEYEQYF. The CDR3 DNA follows: TGTGCCAGTAGTCAGCTGGGGACAGGGGAATACGAGCAGTACTTC.

V gene TRBV6-6 combines with J gene TRBJ2-7; D remains ambiguous. This CDR3 contains 12 residues. The V gene lost 0 bases and the J gene lost 4 bases, with 4 bases spanning the gap. Germline values: CDR1 MNHNY, CDR2 SVGAGI (reference sequence). CDR3 in DNA: TGTGCCAGCAGTTACTCCCGGTACGAGCAGTACTTC. Its protein product is CASSYSRYEQYF.

This clone was counted between two and nine times. V gene TRBV30 combines with J gene TRBJ1-2; 7 bases align to TRBD1. The length of the CDR3 is 13 residues. Germline CDR1 is GTSNPN and CDR2 is SVGIG (reference sequence). With V trimmed by 3 bases and J by 2 bases, 3 bases remained unmatched. This CDR3 reads CAWSSTGNYGYTF. The CDR3 DNA reads as TGTGCCTGGAGCTCGACAGGGAACTATGGCTACACCTTC.

The chain employs TRBV6-5 and TRBJ1-1; 7 nucleotides line up with TRBD1. J was trimmed by 4 bases and V by 8 bases; bases with no gene match: 7. This CDR3 is 13 amino acids long. Per the germline V gene, CDR1 is MNHEY and CDR2 is SVGAGI. The CDR3 region has the DNA TGTGCCAGCGTTCAGACAGGGACCACTGAAGCTTTCTTT. The encoded protein is CASVQTGTTEAFF.

V is TRBV5-1 and J is TRBJ2-5, with 10 bases that match TRBD1. CDR1 is SGHRS and CDR2 is YFSETQ in the germline V gene. This CDR3 is built from 16 residues. Trimming cost V 0 bases and J 4 bases; bases outside gene matches: 6. The CDR3, as DNA: TGCGCCAGCAGCTTGGATTCCGGGACAGGGGTAGAGACCCAGTACTTC. Translated, it gives CASSLDSGTGVETQYF.

The rearrangement uses TRBV5-1 and TRBJ1-2; tentative D call: TRBD1 (6 bases). Looked up from germline, CDR1 is SGHRS and CDR2 is YFSETQ. This CDR3 is built from 16 residues. V gave up 4 bases and J gave up 1 base, with 17 bases separating them. CDR3 nucleotides: TGCGCCAGCAGCCTTAACGACAGGTCCCATAACTATGGCTACACCTTC. This gives the protein CASSLNDRSHNYGYTF.

The sample holds one count of this clone. The rearrangement uses TRBV5-1 and TRBJ1-1; D might be TRBD1 (5 bases). CDR1 is SGHRS, CDR2 YFSETQ, per germline. This CDR3 spans 14 amino acids. With 4 bases removed from V and 5 bases from J, the gap between germline ends came to 15 bases. The CDR3 spells CASSPDTRGTEAFF. CDR3 DNA sequence: TGCGCCAGCAGCCCGGACACCCGAGGAACTGAAGCTTTCTTT.

This chain connects TRBV18 to TRBJ1-2, with 7 bases fitting TRBD1. CDR3 length: 14 residues. CDR1 KGHSH and CDR2 LQKENI come from the germline V gene. V was clipped by 4 bases and J by 6 bases; unmatched bases: 8. The CDR3 region has the DNA TGTGCCAGCTCACGAGACAGGGAGAGCAATGGCTACACCTTC. It specifies CASSRDRESNGYTF.

The count of this clone is one. The chain joins TRBV5-4 to TRBJ2-5; 8 nucleotides align to TRBD2. V was clipped by 4 bases and J by 2 bases; unmatched bases: 4. Per germline, CDR1 SGHNT and CDR2 YYREEE (reference sequence). The CDR3 spans 14 residues. In DNA, the CDR3 is TGTGCCAGCAGCCGGGGGGGGACTCAAGAGACCCAGTACTTC. Translation: CASSRGGTQETQYF.

This clone turned up a few times. V gene TRBV6-1 combines with J gene TRBJ1-5; the match to TRBD1 covers 9 bases. CDR1 is MNHNS and CDR2 is SASEGT in the germline V gene. The CDR3 is 15 amino acids. Trimming took 4 bases from V and 2 from J; bases not matched to a gene: 3. In DNA, the CDR3 is TGTGCCAGCAGTGCCCGGGACAGGGGCAATCAGCCCCAGCATTTT. Protein sequence: CASSARDRGNQPQHF.

The chain employs TRBV7-3 and TRBJ2-1, with 8 nucleotides matching TRBD2. Germline V gene data show CDR1 as SGHTA and CDR2 as FQGTGA. CDR3 length equals 16 residues. After removal of 2 bases from V and 5 bases from J, the junction contained 8 bases not matched to a gene. CDR3 DNA sequence: TGTGCCAGCAGCTTAGAGGGTAGCGGGGTAAACAATGAGCAGTTCTTC. Its translation is CASSLEGSGVNNEQFF. Full variable domain (remainder filled in from reference TRBV7-3 and TRBJ2-1): GAGVSQTPSNKVTEKGKYVELRCDPISGHTALYWYRQSLGQGPEFLIYFQGTGAADDSGLPNDRFFAVRPEGSVSTLKIQRTERGDSAVYLCASSLEGSGVNNEQFFGPGTRLTVL.

The chain couples TRBV5-1 to TRBJ2-7, with 7 bases fitting TRBD1. CDR1 and CDR2 from the germline V gene are SGHRS and YFSETQ. The V gene end was trimmed by 4 bases and the J gene end by 0 bases; junction bases not matched to a gene: 4. The CDR3 covers 14 residues. The CDR3: CASSLRDSSYEQYF. In DNA, the CDR3 is TGCGCCAGCAGCCTCCGGGACAGCTCCTACGAGCAGTACTTC.

This CDR3 reads CAWSAPPRLNGYTF. CDR3 coding DNA: TGTGCCTGGAGTGCCCCCCCTAGATTGAACGGCTACACCTTC. The chain employs TRBV30 and TRBJ1-2; D is unclear. V was cut by 1 base and J by 8 bases, with 17 bases left in between. The CDR3 loop spans 14 amino acids. Germline CDR1 and CDR2: GTSNPN and SVGIG (reference sequence).

The genes are TRBV9 and TRBJ2-7, with 8 bases that match TRBD1. The CDR3 is 14 amino acids. CDR1 and CDR2 (germline): SGDLS, YYNGEE. V lost 2 bases to trimming and J lost 5 bases; unmatched junction nucleotides: 6. In DNA, the CDR3 is TGTGCCAGCAGCGTCGCAGGGGGCATCCACGAGCAGTACTTC. Amino acids: CASSVAGGIHEQYF. Based on the CDR3 plus reference TRBV9 and TRBJ2-7, the full variable domain is DSGVTQTPKHLITATGQRVTLRCSPRSGDLSVYWYQQSLDQGLQFLIQYYNGEERAKGNILERFSAQQFPDLHSELNLSSLELGDSALYFCASSVAGGIHEQYFGPGTRLTVT.

This clone was seen once. Other DNA variants within this sample encode the same CDR3. This chain joins TRBV7-8 and TRBJ1-1, with D possibly being TRBD1 (5 bases). The germline gives CDR1 SGHVS, CDR2 FQNEAQ. V was shortened by 4 bases and J by 3 bases, with 12 bases between the two germline ends. This CDR3 comprises 14 residues. For the CDR3, the DNA is TGTGCCAGCAGCTCATTCCAGGGATACACTGAAGCTTTCTTT. It yields the protein CASSSFQGYTEAFF.